This TCR beta chain was identified in a study of early T cells in non-severe SARS-CoV-2 infection (TCRdb year 2021). General notes on the study: Bulk RNA from unsorted whole blood was used for TCR sequencing, so alpha and beta chains could not be paired. Findings and caveats that apply to the study as a whole: VDJdb matching was skewed toward anti-spike CD8 responses, so virus-specific expansions were likely underestimated and private and CD4 specificities were missed.

Library generation was performed with 5' RACE. These reads were obtained on a NextSeq 500. In the TCR library protocol, unique molecular identifiers were attached to individual cDNA molecules to correct for PCR bias and sequencing error. Sequencing covered both TCR alpha and beta chains, and within each sample the abundances of alpha and beta sequences were tightly co-correlated. On the study's bioinformatics: Decombinator V4 was used to annotate the V gene, J gene and CDR3 of the TCR sequences. Expanded TCRs were defined as changing significantly between any two time points under a Poisson model with p below 0.0001. TCR abundances were normalised to the total number of TCRs sequenced per sample and were expressed as counts per million. MAIT TCRs were defined by TRAV1-2 paired with TRAJ12, TRAJ20 or TRAJ33, and iNKT TCRs by TRAV10 paired with TRAJ18. VDJdb, accessed 1 November 2021, was searched for CMV, EBV and SARS-CoV-2 annotated TCRs, excluding TCRs annotated for multiple antigens. TCRdb reprocessed the public reads (quality trimming at Q25 with fastp, clone calling with MiXCR) and kept in-frame beta chains. Rows with a matching CDR3 protein are joined into one entry that keeps the most common DNA and genes. The V and J calls come from TCRdb's annotation, not from the publication. The sample table contains about 49,000 distinct CDR3 sequences; only one count was recorded for roughly 4% of them. The ten biggest clones cover 5% to 7.5% of the sample.

There are 14 amino acids in the CDR3, from cysteine to phenylalanine inclusive. The sequence is cut down to CDR3 DNA, 42 bases in frame from base 1. V lost 6 bases and J lost 1 base; the stretch between them is 12 bases long. CDR1 is given as SGHNT and CDR2 as YENEEA, both from the germline V gene. Set within a cohort of healthcare workers in London, UK, this nested case-control study involved weekly PCR testing of nasopharyngeal swabs along with blood sampling. Between 23 and 31 March 2020, the week of the UK lockdown, healthcare workers were enrolled and then followed up weekly for as long as 16 weeks. This clonotype appeared many times. The specificity of this receptor is unknown. Per-base qualities were not stored, and no clone one base away is much larger.

The sequence links TRBV11-3 to TRBJ1-1; the D region possibly corresponds to TRBD1 (5 bases align). This TCR came from an adult who was a healthcare worker with PCR-confirmed SARS-CoV-2 infection or an uninfected control (not recorded which). The sequenced sample was whole blood. The nucleotide sequence is TGTGCCAGCAGTGTGGGCAGGGCGAACACTGAAGCTTTCTTT. It specifies CASSVGRANTEAFF.